Sequencing of this TCR beta chain was carried out in a study of lung T cells in sarcoidosis with Löfgren's syndrome. Via MiXCR, TCRdb re-called the reads, giving one row per CDR3 protein. Of roughly 63,000 distinct CDR3 sequences in the sample, 21% were seen once. This clonotype was found many times. This TCR was sampled from a human donor with sarcoidosis (Löfgren's syndrome or another form), or a control subject (not recorded which). The sample consisted of CD4+ T cells from PBMCs.

The CDR3: CASSLQQGRNTEAFF. CDR3 DNA: TGTGCCAGCAGTTTACAGCAGGGGAGGAACACTGAAGCTTTCTTT. The gene calls are TRBV28 and TRBJ1-1, with D perhaps matching TRBD1 (6 bases). Trimming cost V 2 bases and J 1 base, with 11 bases left between them. Germline values: CDR1 MDHEN, CDR2 SYDVKM. The CDR3 loop spans 15 amino acids.